A single sample is the source of the 3 T cell receptor beta chains below, sequenced in a study of cytomegalovirus exposure and HLA in healthy donors. Primers: 60 Vbeta forward and 13 Jbeta reverse. Sequencing used immunoSEQ multiplex PCR; TCRdb keeps in-frame clones, though not all of them. The sample comprises around 130,000 clones, 75% to 80% of which are singletons, and 0.94% rests with the top ten. The source material was PBMCs. All receptors come from a woman aged 55-70 years in good health and CMV-seronegative.

The chain uses TRBV30 and TRBJ1-5; TRBD1 agrees at 8 bases. Germline-derived CDR1 and CDR2 are GTSNPN and SVGIG (reference sequence). With 2 bases clipped from V and 4 bases from J, the junction kept 4 bases outside the gene matches. This CDR3 contains 14 residues. DNA for the CDR3: TGTGCCTGGAGTTTCACAGGGGGAAATCAGCCCCAGCATTTT. Encoded protein: CAWSFTGGNQPQHF.

The chain couples TRBV6-4 to TRBJ2-3, with 10 bases matching TRBD2. The ends lost 6 bases at V and 2 bases at J; junction bases unmatched: 8. Germline CDR1 MRHNA, CDR2 SNTAGT. The CDR3 is made up of 16 amino acids. DNA for the CDR3: TGTGCCAGCAGCCCCGGAACTAGCGGGGTCACAGATACGCAGTATTTT. This encodes CASSPGTSGVTDTQYF.

The gene calls are TRBV28 and TRBJ2-5; TRBD2 matches 8 bases. The CDR3 has 14 amino acids. The germline gives CDR1 MDHEN, CDR2 SYDVKM. V lost 6 bases, J lost 2 bases, and 5 bases stayed unmatched. The CDR3 reads CASRLLAAQETQYF. CDR3 DNA: TGTGCCAGCAGACTACTAGCGGCTCAAGAGACCCAGTACTTC.